Listed below are T cell receptor beta chains from one sample, sequenced in a study of shared clonotypes between healthy human individuals. The repertoire was sequenced with immunoSEQ multiplex PCR; TCRdb's copy has only in-frame clones and lacks some. This sample carries 2 million to 3 million clones, 80% to 95% of them seen once, and the ten largest clones take approximately 0.37%. The sample consisted of naive CD4+ T cells from PBMCs. All receptors derive from a man between 18 and 29 years old in good health. Some clones in this sample may be carry-over from other donors' samples. CDR3s leave out the opening cysteine and the closing phenylalanine or tryptophan.

>TRBV9|TRBJ2-5
ASSVGGSGVETQY
>TRBV14|TRBJ2-7
ASSQDRWGGVADEQY
>TRBV5-1|TRBJ2-2
ASRIMGQGAGELF
>TRBV2|TRBJ1-2
ASSEQRRDGYT
>TRBV27|TRBJ2-3
ASSFFPGGDTQY
>TRBV7-2|TRBJ2-5
ASSLRGRGIQETQY
>TRBV7-9|TRBJ2-1
ASSLGVSRGNEQF
>TRBV5-1|TRBJ2-4
ASSPGDRAKNIQY
>TRBV23-1|TRBJ1-5
ASRATGANQPQH
>TRBV5-6|TRBJ1-2
ASSPSFGGTYGYT
>TRBV5-1|TRBJ2-5
ASSPRTSGRGGETQY
>TRBV5-4|TRBJ2-6
ASTLGGQPSGANVLT
>TRBV5-1|TRBJ1-4
ASSPGTDKATNEKLF
>TRBV7-2|TRBJ2-7
ASSLVAQGLGEQY
>TRBV30|TRBJ2-1
AWSASTSGMINEQF
>TRBV29-1|TRBJ2-3
SGTQGRGTDTQY
>TRBV6-5|TRBJ1-5
ASSRQGLSNQPQH
>TRBV9|TRBJ2-7
ASSVAGAYEQY
>TRBV7-2|TRBJ1-2
ASSLEVNYGYT
>TRBV5-4|TRBJ2-2
ASSLGQGNTGELF
>TRBV5-1|TRBJ2-5
ASSPRTGGWEETQY
>TRBV29-1|TRBJ2-7
SVAQSSYEQY
>TRBV19|TRBJ1-2
ASKVGGGAYGYT
>TRBV2|TRBJ2-3
ASSVFPPDTQY
>TRBV11-2|TRBJ1-2
ASSVREGVYGYT
>TRBV7-2|TRBJ2-1
ASSLDGSSYNEQF
>TRBV4-1|TRBJ2-7
ASSPRTGGQYEQY
>TRBV10-2|TRBJ1-4
ASSEWNRVNEKLF
>TRBV23-1|TRBJ1-1
ASSQSRSTEAF
>TRBV7-7|TRBJ2-5
ASSLVGLAEETQY
>TRBV4-2|TRBJ2-3
ASSQVGGRASDTQY
>TRBV27|TRBJ1-1
ASSLARWDTEAF
>TRBV6-8|TRBJ2-4
ASSAGLAVRAKNIQY
>TRBV5-1|TRBJ2-7
ASSLGGTYEQY
>TRBV9|TRBJ2-7
ASSVSSGSLYEQY
>TRBV6-5|TRBJ1-1
ASSYSVNAEAF
>TRBV5-1|TRBJ1-1
ASSDGAEAF
>TRBV11-2|.
ASSLAQGLSYEQY
>TRBV7-8|TRBJ2-5
ASSQREGTQY
>TRBV28|TRBJ1-5
ASWGGMNQPQH
>TRBV28|TRBJ2-1
ASSLTLAGRRFYNEQF
>TRBV5-6|TRBJ2-3
ARGGPSTDTQY
>TRBV19|TRBJ2-1
ASSIRSVASGSFFYNEQF